Following are 21 T cell receptor beta chains from one sample sequenced in a study of Ad26.COV2.S vaccination and SARS-CoV-2 variants. The table came from immunoSEQ multiplex PCR; TCRdb's copy has only in-frame clones and leaves some out. In the table there are a few hundred thousand clones, around 92% of which are singletons. Treatment described: around 19 received Ad26.COV2.S at low or high dose, single or two shots; about 5 received placebo; per-sample allocation not given. Collection of the samples took place on day 63 after the first injection of vaccine or placebo. The source material was peripheral blood, sampled in a trial of Ad26.COV2.S vaccine versus placebo. All receptors come from a person aged 18-60 years who received the Ad26.COV2.S COVID-19 vaccine or a placebo.

The J gene is TRBJ1-2, the V gene TRBV5-1, with a possible D match to TRBD1 (5 bases). The CDR3 extends over 14 amino acids. Trimming took 4 bases from V and 3 from J, leaving 13 bases between them. Germline V lookup: CDR1 SGHRS, CDR2 YFSETQ. This CDR3 is CASSPGAGHYGYTF. The CDR3, as DNA: TGCGCCAGCAGCCCCGGCGCAGGGCACTATGGCTACACCTTC.

The chain has TRBV5-6 and TRBJ2-4; tentative D call: TRBD1 (6 bases). CDR3 length: 15 amino acids. Per germline, CDR1 SGHDT and CDR2 YYEEEE. V lost 4 bases and J 8 bases, leaving 19 bases between the germline ends. The CDR3 DNA is TGTGCCAGCAGCACAACCGGGACACTTCGGGACATTCAGTACTTC. Protein: CASSTTGTLRDIQYF.

In this sample, this clone turned up once. The CDR3 sequence is CASSSPDRGGYGYTF. CDR3 DNA: TGTGCCAGCAGCTCACCGGACAGGGGGGGCTATGGCTACACCTTC. The J gene is TRBJ1-2, the V gene TRBV5-4, with 10 bases lining up with TRBD1. V shed 3 bases, J shed 4 bases, and the junction held 6 bases outside the gene matches. Germline CDR1 and CDR2: SGHNT and YYREEE (reference sequence). The CDR3 spans 15 residues.

This chain uses TRBV7-9 with TRBJ2-5; possible D gene TRBD1, 7 bases. V dropped 4 bases and J dropped 4 bases, with 19 bases sitting between them. Germline V gene data show CDR1 as SEHNR and CDR2 as FQNEAQ (reference sequence). The CDR3 contains 16 residues. The CDR3 reads CASSSSHAGGGETQYF. The CDR3 coding sequence is TGTGCCAGCAGCTCCAGCCACGCAGGGGGAGGAGAGACCCAGTACTTC.

The chain carries TRBV18 and TRBJ1-4; 10 bases fit TRBD1. Germline values: CDR1 KGHSH, CDR2 LQKENI. J was trimmed by 8 bases and V by 3 bases; bases with no gene match: 6. The CDR3 extends over 15 amino acids. CDR3 bases: TGTGCCAGCTCACCGACAGGGGGCCTAGAGGAAAAACTGTTTTTT. As protein: CASSPTGGLEEKLFF.

The chain has TRBV7-9 and TRBJ1-2; tentatively, D is TRBD1 (5 bases). V was clipped by 2 bases and J by 4 bases, with 11 bases between them. Looked up from germline, CDR1 is SEHNR and CDR2 is FQNEAQ (reference sequence). CDR3 length: 14 residues. CDR3 residues: CASSLLKGIYGYTF. In DNA form, the CDR3 reads TGTGCCAGCAGCTTATTAAAGGGGATCTATGGCTACACCTTC.

The chain has TRBV28 and TRBJ1-6, with 8 nucleotides matching TRBD1. V lost 5 bases to trimming and J lost 6 bases; unmatched junction nucleotides: 12. This CDR3 spans 17 amino acids. The V gene's germline CDR1 is MDHEN and CDR2 SYDVKM. The CDR3 bases are TGTGCCAGCAGTCCCCCCTTCGAGGACAGGGTTAATTCACCCCTCCACTTT. Translation: CASSPPFEDRVNSPLHF.

The J gene is TRBJ2-4, the V gene TRBV9; D might be TRBD1 or TRBD2, each matching 7 bases. The germline V and J ends were trimmed by 4 bases and 6 bases, with 23 bases remaining between them. The CDR3 covers 17 residues. Germline V gives CDR1 SGDLS, CDR2 YYNGEE. The CDR3 bases are TGTGCCAGCAGCCCGAGGGCAGGGGGGGCCGGTGGAAACATTCAGTACTTC. Translated, it gives CASSPRAGGAGGNIQYF.

This clone was detected a few times. In nucleotides, the CDR3 is TGTGCCAGTAGTATGGCGCAGGGGGCTTGGGAAGTCTCCGGAAACACCATATATTTT. Translation: CASSMAQGAWEVSGNTIYF. The V and J genes are TRBV19 and TRBJ1-3; 8 bases align to TRBD1. The V segment lost 3 bases and the J segment 4 bases; nucleotides outside the gene matches: 17. The CDR3 consists of 19 residues. Germline V gene sequence: CDR1 LNHDA, CDR2 SQIVND (reference sequence).

The V call is TRBV10-2, the J call TRBJ2-1; possibly TRBD1 for D (6 bases). V lost 4 bases, J lost 2 bases, and 15 bases lay in between. Germline V lookup: CDR1 WSHSY, CDR2 SAAADI. CDR3 size: 16 residues. Here the CDR3 reads CASSAETGFAYNEQFF. The CDR3 bases are TGCGCCAGCAGTGCAGAAACAGGGTTCGCCTACAATGAGCAGTTCTTC.

The chain is built from TRBV18 and TRBJ1-2; D is unclear. V was clipped by 0 bases and J by 0 bases, with 8 bases between them. From germline, CDR1 is KGHSH and CDR2 LQKENI. This CDR3 is 15 amino acids long. The CDR3 region has the DNA TGTGCCAGCTCACCACCCAAGCCTACTAACTATGGCTACACCTTC. It encodes CASSPPKPTNYGYTF. Full variable domain (remainder filled in from reference TRBV18 and TRBJ1-2): NAGVMQNPRHLVRRRGQEARLRCSPMKGHSHVYWYRQLPEEGLKFMVYLQKENIIDESGMPKERFSAEFPKEGPSILRIQQVVRGDSAAYFCASSPPKPTNYGYTFGSGTRLTVV.

The chain combines TRBV9 with TRBJ2-1, with 12 bases identical to TRBD2. From germline, CDR1 is SGDLS and CDR2 YYNGEE. This CDR3 region has 14 residues. V lost 6 bases to trimming and J lost 8 bases; unmatched junction nucleotides: 6. The CDR3 DNA is TGTGCCAGCAACCCTAGCGGGGGGGCGTATGAGCAGTTCTTC. Protein product: CASNPSGGAYEQFF.

The chain employs TRBV7-2 and TRBJ2-2; tentatively, D is TRBD2 (6 bases). The V and J ends lost 0 bases and 2 bases respectively, with 10 bases between them. Germline assignment: CDR1 SGHTA and CDR2 FQGNSA. The CDR3 length is 16 residues. This chain's CDR3 is CASSLAFSGNTGELFF. CDR3 DNA sequence: TGTGCCAGCAGCTTAGCGTTTAGCGGAAACACCGGGGAGCTGTTTTTT.

This chain uses TRBV5-6 with TRBJ2-6; TRBD2 matches 7 bases. V dropped 3 bases and J dropped 4; count of bases not matched to a gene: 1. This CDR3 comprises 14 residues. The germline V gene encodes CDR1 SGHDT and CDR2 YYEEEE. CDR3 DNA sequence: TGTGCCAGCAGCTGGGGGGGAGGGGCCAACGTCCTGACTTTC. Its translation is CASSWGGGANVLTF.

The genes are TRBV7-4 and TRBJ2-5, with 8 positions matching TRBD1. CDR3 length equals 21 residues. Unmatched junction bases numbered 22, after V lost 2 bases and J lost 2 bases. Germline loops: CDR1 SGHVT, CDR2 SQSDAQ. The CDR3 DNA reads as TGTGCCAGCAGCTTAATAAGGAGTCCGGAACCAGGGGGCGAGAAACAAGAGACCCAGTACTTC. It translates to CASSLIRSPEPGGEKQETQYF.

This chain links TRBV5-6 with TRBJ2-4, with D unclear. Germline V CDR1 and CDR2: SGHDT, YYEEEE. The V gene lost 3 bases and the J gene lost 4 bases, with 23 bases spanning the gap. This CDR3 contains 18 residues. CDR3 protein: CASSSPTGWTSAKNIQYF. In nucleotides, the CDR3 is TGTGCCAGCAGCTCCCCAACTGGCTGGACGTCCGCAAAAAACATTCAGTACTTC.

V is TRBV7-2 and J is TRBJ2-3, with 7 bases fitting TRBD2. Germline loops: CDR1 SGHTA, CDR2 FQGNSA. Trimming took 1 base from V and 4 from J; bases not matched to a gene: 2. The length of the CDR3 is 14 residues. The CDR3 loop is CASSLGRGADTQYF. The DNA for the CDR3 is TGTGCCAGCAGCTTAGGCCGGGGGGCAGATACGCAGTATTTT.

The V call is TRBV7-2, the J call TRBJ1-2; 10 nucleotides line up with TRBD1. CDR3 length: 17 amino acids. The V gene end was trimmed by 0 bases and the J gene end by 3 bases; junction bases not matched to a gene: 7. Germline CDR1 and CDR2: SGHTA and FQGNSA. This chain's CDR3 is CASSLAKGGTGDYGYTF. The DNA of the CDR3 is TGTGCCAGCAGCTTAGCGAAAGGCGGGACAGGGGACTATGGCTACACCTTC.

The table lists this clone with a count of one. The chain carries TRBV6-2 or TRBV6-3 and TRBJ1-1, with TRBD1 as a possible D gene (6 bases). This CDR3 spans 18 amino acids. Between the trimmed V and J ends, which lost 0 bases and 0 bases, there was a span of 17 bases. Germline assignment: CDR1 MNHEY and CDR2 SVGEGT. For the CDR3, the DNA is TGTGCCAGCAGTTACTCGTCGTACAGGGTGATTGTGAACACTGAAGCTTTCTTT. Protein sequence: CASSYSSYRVIVNTEAFF.

This clone was observed a few times. This chain uses TRBV19 with TRBJ1-1, with D perhaps TRBD1 (6 bases). The CDR3 runs 13 residues. The V end was cut by 6 bases, the J end by 4 bases, with 12 bases between. CDR1 LNHDA and CDR2 SQIVND come from the germline V gene (reference sequence). CDR3 in DNA: TGTGCCAGTAGCCTCTCAGGGGCCACTGAAGCTTTCTTT. Residues: CASSLSGATEAFF.

The chain recombines TRBV6-5 with TRBJ1-2; no clear D gene. The CDR3 has 15 residues. The V end was cut by 2 bases, the J end by 4 bases, with 14 bases between. Germline values: CDR1 MNHEY, CDR2 SVGAGI. The CDR3 region has the DNA TGTGCCAGCAGTTACGGATTTATAGGTATCTATGGCTACACCTTC. Its translation is CASSYGFIGIYGYTF.